One sample yielded the 18 T cell receptor beta chains listed below, sequenced in a study of blood T cell repertoires in COVID-19. The method was immunoSEQ multiplex PCR; TCRdb's version includes in-frame clones alone and lacks a portion of them. The repertoire consists of tens of thousands of clones, with approximately 90% occurring once and the leading ten covering approximately 1.3%. Sequenced input: peripheral blood. These TCRs come from a man aged 55 to 70 with acute or convalescent COVID-19.

This chain links TRBV12-3 or TRBV12-4 with TRBJ2-7; TRBD1 matches 10 bases. CDR3 length: 13 residues. V was pared by 8 bases and J by 0 bases, with 1 base of the junction left unmatched. CDR3 nucleotides: TGTGCCAGCCGGGACAGGGGCTCCTACGAGCAGTACTTC. Residues: CASRDRGSYEQYF.

V usage is TRBV9 and J usage is TRBJ2-1; 12 nucleotides agree with TRBD2. CDR1 is SGDLS, CDR2 YYNGEE, per germline. V was pared by 4 bases and J by 0 bases, with 8 bases of the junction left unmatched. The CDR3 consists of 18 residues. CDR3 protein: CASSPRTSGDLSYNEQFF. DNA of the CDR3: TGTGCCAGCAGCCCCCGGACTAGCGGGGACCTCTCCTACAATGAGCAGTTCTTC.

The V call is TRBV28, the J call TRBJ1-1, with TRBD1 as a possible D gene (6 bases). Per the germline V gene, CDR1 is MDHEN and CDR2 is SYDVKM. The CDR3 loop spans 15 amino acids. V was trimmed by 3 bases and J by 0 bases, leaving 11 bases between them. Here the CDR3 DNA reads TGTGCCAGCAGTTTGATGGGGGCCATGAACACTGAAGCTTTCTTT. Protein product: CASSLMGAMNTEAFF.

The chain employs TRBV28 and TRBJ2-2, with 9 bases that match TRBD2. Germline assignment: CDR1 MDHEN and CDR2 SYDVKM. The CDR3 has 15 residues. Losses at the gene ends were 6 bases for V and 5 bases for J; bases not matched to a gene: 7. CDR3 in amino acids: CASRVAGEGTGELFF. The CDR3 DNA follows: TGTGCCAGCAGGGTAGCGGGAGAGGGGACCGGGGAGCTGTTTTTT.

The table lists this clone with a count of one. The chain couples TRBV4-3 to TRBJ1-2; no definite D call. Germline V gene sequence: CDR1 LGHNA, CDR2 YSLEER. Trimming took off 0 bases at V and 0 bases at J, with 11 bases between the two ends. CDR3 length: 16 residues. Here the CDR3 reads CASSQDPAGSNYGYTF. The CDR3 nucleotides are TGCGCCAGCAGCCAAGATCCGGCAGGTTCTAACTATGGCTACACCTTC.

V and J are TRBV6-2 or TRBV6-3 and TRBJ2-1; 12 bases align to TRBD2. The CDR3 loop spans 15 amino acids. J was trimmed by 4 bases and V by 6 bases; bases with no gene match: 4. Per the germline V gene, CDR1 is MNHEY and CDR2 is SVGEGT. The CDR3 DNA reads as TGTGCCAGCAGCGATGGACTAGCGGGATACAATGAGCAGTTCTTC. Its protein product is CASSDGLAGYNEQFF.

The chain joins TRBV5-6 to TRBJ2-3; 14 bases map to TRBD2. The CDR3 contains 17 residues. V gave up 4 bases and J gave up 6 bases; unmatched junction bases: 10. The germline CDR1 and CDR2 sequences are SGHDT and YYEEEE. The CDR3 protein is CASSPWGLAGVGDTQYF. The CDR3 nucleotides are TGTGCCAGCAGCCCCTGGGGACTAGCGGGAGTCGGGGATACGCAGTATTTT.

The chain's CDR3 is CASREAGQPGSQPQHF. In DNA, the CDR3 is TGTGCCAGCAGGGAAGCCGGACAGCCCGGTTCTCAGCCCCAGCATTTT. This rearrangement joins TRBV7-2 to TRBJ1-5; possibly TRBD1 for D (6 bases). CDR1 and CDR2 (germline): SGHTA, FQGNSA. V was pared by 6 bases and J by 6 bases, with 21 bases between. The CDR3 consists of 16 residues.

This sequence joins TRBV5-5 and TRBJ1-1, with 7 bases matching TRBD1. The ends lost 4 bases at V and 0 bases at J; junction bases unmatched: 9. The germline V gene encodes CDR1 SGHKS and CDR2 YYEKEE (reference sequence). The CDR3 loop spans 16 amino acids. CDR3 in DNA: TGTGCCAGCAGCAAAGGGGACAGTCTCATGAACACTGAAGCTTTCTTT. Its protein product is CASSKGDSLMNTEAFF.

The CDR3 bases are TGTGCCAGCAGCTTGGACAGGAGAAACACCATATATTTT. It encodes CASSLDRRNTIYF. J is TRBJ1-3 and V is TRBV7-2; 7 nucleotides agree with TRBD1. V gave up 3 bases and J gave up 5 bases; unmatched junction bases: 1. The germline CDR1 and CDR2 sequences are SGHTA and FQGNSA. This CDR3 has 13 residues.

This clone has just one count. The J gene is TRBJ2-1, the V gene TRBV6-6; 8 bases align to TRBD2. CDR1 and CDR2 from the germline V gene are MNHNY and SVGAGI (reference sequence). The CDR3 totals 16 residues. J gave up 0 bases and V 2 bases, and 3 bases lay outside the gene matches. CDR3 in amino acids: CASSYRSGSSYNEQFF. CDR3 bases: TGTGCCAGCAGTTACCGGAGCGGGAGCTCCTACAATGAGCAGTTCTTC.

The chain combines TRBV28 with TRBJ1-1; D unresolved. CDR1 and CDR2 from the germline V gene are MDHEN and SYDVKM. This CDR3 is built from 14 residues. The V end was cut by 1 base, the J end by 1 base, with 7 bases between. The CDR3 DNA reads as TGTGCCAGCAGTTTATCCTACGGGAACACTGAAGCTTTCTTT. Encoded protein: CASSLSYGNTEAFF.

The V gene is TRBV9, the J gene TRBJ2-2, with D tentatively TRBD2 (5 bases). Trimming took off 4 bases at V and 8 bases at J, with 18 bases between the two ends. Per germline, CDR1 SGDLS and CDR2 YYNGEE. The CDR3 runs to 15 residues. In DNA, the CDR3 is TGTGCCAGCAGCTTTGTGGCTAGCTTTTCAGGGGAGCTGTTTTTT. Translated, it gives CASSFVASFSGELFF.

This rearrangement joins TRBV3-1 (or the pseudogene TRBV3-2) to TRBJ1-2, with 10 positions matching TRBD1. V lost 4 bases to trimming and J lost 7 bases; unmatched junction nucleotides: 9. This CDR3 is built from 15 residues. Germline loops: CDR1 LGHDT, CDR2 YNNKEL (reference sequence). The CDR3 spells CASSREGQGTGGYTF. CDR3 DNA: TGTGCCAGCAGCCGAGAGGGACAGGGGACAGGTGGCTACACCTTC.

The rearrangement links TRBV11-3 to TRBJ2-7; no clear D. V lost 1 base and J lost 6, with 13 bases in between. Germline V lookup: CDR1 SGHNT, CDR2 YENEEA. CDR3 length equals 14 residues. CDR3 protein: CASSLVVEIGEQYF. The CDR3 region has the DNA TGTGCCAGCAGCTTAGTCGTGGAGATCGGCGAGCAGTACTTC.

The chain employs TRBV9 and TRBJ2-1; weak D call: TRBD1 (5 bases). V shed 4 bases and J shed 5 bases, with 13 bases lying between them. The CDR3 is 14 amino acids. Germline V gene sequence: CDR1 SGDLS, CDR2 YYNGEE. The CDR3, as DNA: TGTGCCAGCAGCCCTTGGACACAACACAATGAGCAGTTCTTC. Its translation is CASSPWTQHNEQFF.

In regard to this clone: At one of its ends the junction is not consistent with the germline gene, which may arise from a read error. The chain uses TRBV28 and TRBJ1-1, with 7 bases fitting TRBD1. This CDR3 comprises 16 residues. Germline V gives CDR1 MDHEN, CDR2 SYDVKM. Here the CDR3 DNA reads TGTGCCAGCAGTTCCCCGGGACAGAAGATGAACGCTGAAGCTTTCTTT. Translated: CASSSPGQKMNAEAFF.

The chain joins TRBV19 to TRBJ1-5, with 11 bases fitting TRBD1. The V and J ends lost 3 bases and 7 bases, in that order; junction bases with no gene match: 11. The CDR3 consists of 17 residues. Germline CDR1 is LNHDA and CDR2 is SQIVND (reference sequence). CDR3 coding DNA: TGTGCCAGTAGTATGCCCGGACAGGGGGCCCGAGGCCAGCCCCAGCATTTT. It codes for CASSMPGQGARGQPQHF. The full variable domain, in which reference TRBV19 and TRBJ1-5 provide the parts outside the CDR3, is DGGITQSPKYLFRKEGQNVTLSCEQNLNHDAMYWYRQDPGQGLRLIYYSQIVNDFQKGDIAEGYSVSREKKESFPLTVTSAQKNPTAFYLCASSMPGQGARGQPQHFGDGTRLSIL.